This T cell receptor beta chain was identified during a study of blood T cells in healthy people across ages. This CDR3 region has 14 residues. Germline V lookup: CDR1 MNHEY, CDR2 SVGAGI. With a J-beta primer mix and a sample-barcoded 5' primer, a second PCR ran roughly 6 to 12 cycles. A template-switch adaptor containing 12 random nucleotides labeled each cDNA molecule. TCRdb recomputed calls from the 5' RACE reads with MiXCR, one row per CDR3 protein. The sample consists of about 590,000 distinct CDR3 sequences, approximately 30% of them appearing once. Healthy Caucasian individuals from Russia aged roughly 6 to 90 served as donors. In its sample, this clonotype was seen once. Germline and junction disagree at one end, which may indicate a read error.

The TCR comes from a woman older than 75 in good health. The chain has TRBV6-5 and TRBJ2-4; 7 nucleotides align to TRBD2. The end of the DNA aligns better with TRBJ2-7, so the J call may be wrong. The sample taken for sequencing was blood. The DNA for the CDR3 is TGTGTCAGCAGCCCGGGGAGGGTTCCCTACGAGCAGTACTTC. Its protein product is CVSSPGRVPYEQYF.